These 27 T cell receptor beta chains came from one sample sequenced in a study of cytomegalovirus exposure and HLA in healthy donors (dated by TCRdb to between 2016 and 2019). The library was prepared using the immunoSEQ multiplex PCR assay. The multiplex PCR relied on a mix of 60 forward primers for TCR Vbeta segments and 13 reverse primers for TCR Jbeta segments. TCRdb stores this immuneACCESS table with in-frame sequences only. Part of the clones is absent; in the studies checked, under half of the shortfall reflects unresolved V genes, and no reason is known for the rest. The sample data list 120,000 or so clones, and 65% to 80% of these were observed just once. The biggest ten clones account for roughly 6% of the sample. Sequencing used PBMCs. The receptors originated from a man between 18 and 29 years old in good health and CMV-seropositive.

To note about this clone: One junction end does not reproduce the germline sequence, and a read error may be involved. J is TRBJ1-2 and V is TRBV7-9, with D perhaps TRBD1 (5 bases). The CDR3 covers 16 residues. The germline V gene has CDR1 SEHNR and CDR2 FQNEAQ (reference sequence). In nucleotides, the CDR3 is TGTTCCAGCAGCCAGGCGGGGCAGGAGTATAACTATGGCTACACCTTC. Translated, it gives CSSSQAGQEYNYGYTF.

This clone was found once. The chain carries TRBV27 and TRBJ1-1, with a weak D call TRBD1 (5 bases). Between the trimmed V and J ends, which lost 5 bases and 8 bases, there was a span of 18 bases. Germline CDR1 is MNHEY and CDR2 is SMNVEV (reference sequence). The CDR3 has 14 amino acids. For the CDR3, the DNA is TGTGCCAGCAGTCGTAGACAGACCCCATGGGAAGCTTTCTTT. It translates to CASSRRQTPWEAFF.

This clone was counted between two and nine times. The chain has TRBV29-1 and TRBJ1-4; 9 bases are a match to TRBD1. V trimming: 3 bases; J trimming: 8 bases; junction bases outside the gene matches: 4. The length of the CDR3 is 13 residues. The germline CDR1 and CDR2 sequences are SQVTM and ANQGSEA. CDR3 nucleotides: TGCAGCGTTGATGGGACAGGGCCAGAAAAACTGTTTTTT. This codes for CSVDGTGPEKLFF.

The V gene is TRBV6-5, the J gene TRBJ1-1, with D tentatively TRBD1 (5 bases). V was pared by 6 bases and J by 1 base, with 12 bases between. In germline, CDR1 is MNHEY, CDR2 SVGAGI. The CDR3 consists of 14 residues. CDR3 nucleotide sequence: TGTGCCAGCAGGAATCCAGGGCCGAACACTGAAGCTTTCTTT. Protein sequence: CASRNPGPNTEAFF.

The chain has TRBV5-4 and TRBJ2-1, with D perhaps matching TRBD2 (6 bases). This CDR3 spans 16 amino acids. With 0 bases removed from V and 6 bases from J, the gap between germline ends came to 16 bases. The germline CDR1 and CDR2 sequences are SGHNT and YYREEE (reference sequence). The CDR3 bases are TGTGCCAGCAGCTTGGCCTGGAGGACTACTTCCAATGAGCAGTTCTTC. As protein: CASSLAWRTTSNEQFF.

The V gene is TRBV6-6, the J gene TRBJ1-1; a weak D match, TRBD1 (5 bases). The CDR3 spans 14 residues. Germline CDR1 reads MNHNY; CDR2 reads SVGAGI (reference sequence). Trimming left V 4 bases short and J 1 base short, with 10 bases between. The CDR3 sequence: CASSWGLPNTEAFF. CDR3 sequence (DNA): TGTGCCAGCAGTTGGGGCTTACCGAACACTGAAGCTTTCTTT.

This chain uses TRBV27 with TRBJ2-7; D perhaps matches TRBD2 (5 bases). Germline CDR1 reads MNHEY; CDR2 reads SMNVEV (reference sequence). V was shortened by 5 bases and J by 4 bases, with 18 bases between the two germline ends. The CDR3 has 15 amino acids. CDR3 DNA sequence: TGTGCCAGCAGTGCCCGGGCCAGTGGGAGATACGAGCAGTACTTC. Residues: CASSARASGRYEQYF.

The V and J genes are TRBV4-1 and TRBJ1-6; TRBD1 is a possible D gene (5 bases). The V end was cut by 1 base, the J end by 5 bases, with 15 bases between. The germline V gene has CDR1 MGHRA and CDR2 YSYEKL. The CDR3 has 17 amino acids. The CDR3 DNA reads as TGCGCCAGCAGCCAAGGCATTCTCGGGGGTAATAATTCACCCCTCCACTTT. This gives the protein CASSQGILGGNNSPLHF.

The chain links TRBV11-2 to TRBJ1-2; weak D call: TRBD1 (5 bases). The CDR3 is 13 residues long. Germline V lookup: CDR1 SGHAT, CDR2 FQNNGV. Trimming shortened V by 3 bases and J by 3 bases, and 8 bases separated the two germline ends. The CDR3 loop reads CASSFDRYYGYTF. The CDR3, as DNA: TGTGCCAGCAGCTTCGACAGATACTATGGCTACACCTTC.

This clone was recorded once. V and J are TRBV11-2 and TRBJ2-1; D may be TRBD2 (6 bases). The CDR3 has 16 amino acids. Trimming shortened V by 6 bases and J by 0 bases, and 15 bases separated the two germline ends. Per the germline V gene, CDR1 is SGHAT and CDR2 is FQNNGV. The chain's CDR3 is CASRSFSGSSYNEQFF. The CDR3 DNA reads as TGTGCCAGCAGATCCTTTAGCGGTAGCTCCTACAATGAGCAGTTCTTC.

The count of this clone is one. The chain is built from TRBV19 and TRBJ2-5; D might be TRBD1 (5 bases). Germline lookup yields CDR1 LNHDA and CDR2 SQIVND (reference sequence). The CDR3 contains 13 residues. Trimming took 5 bases from V and 5 from J, leaving 12 bases between them. The chain's CDR3 is CASSWGRAETQYF. CDR3 DNA sequence: TGTGCCAGTAGTTGGGGCCGGGCGGAGACCCAGTACTTC.

This clone was observed a handful of times. The V gene is TRBV11-2, the J gene TRBJ2-1; D is possibly TRBD2 (6 bases). The germline CDR1 and CDR2 sequences are SGHAT and FQNNGV. The V gene lost 1 base and the J gene lost 0 bases, with 13 bases spanning the gap. The CDR3 runs to 17 residues. CDR3 bases: TGTGCCAGCAGCTTAGGGCCCGCGGGGAGCTCCTACAATGAGCAGTTCTTC. This sequence encodes CASSLGPAGSSYNEQFF.

The chain uses TRBV5-1 and TRBJ2-7; tentatively, D is TRBD1 (6 bases). The germline V and J ends were trimmed by 0 bases and 3 bases, with 16 bases remaining between them. This CDR3 is 16 amino acids long. CDR1 and CDR2 (germline): SGHRS, YFSETQ. The CDR3 DNA follows: TGCGCCAGCAGCTTGGGCAACAGGGTCCCAGGCTACGAGCAGTACTTC. The encoded protein is CASSLGNRVPGYEQYF.

This clone was recorded a few times. The rearrangement joins TRBV25-1 to TRBJ2-7; perhaps TRBD2 as D (6 bases). Germline V CDR1 and CDR2: MGHDK, SYGVNS. The V gene lost 2 bases and the J gene lost 1 base, with 12 bases spanning the gap. The CDR3 totals 15 residues. CDR3 coding DNA: TGTGCCAGCAGTGAACTGAAGGAGGGGTCCTACGAGCAGTACTTC. As protein: CASSELKEGSYEQYF.

The J gene is TRBJ1-1, the V gene TRBV5-1, with 8 bases aligning to TRBD1. This CDR3 region has 16 residues. V was clipped by 7 bases and J by 0 bases; unmatched bases: 11. The germline CDR1 and CDR2 sequences are SGHRS and YFSETQ. CDR3 sequence (DNA): TGCGCCAGCTCTCGGACAGGGCCCTTCATGAACACTGAAGCTTTCTTT. Translating it yields CASSRTGPFMNTEAFF.

This clone showed up just a few times. The chain couples TRBV6-1 to TRBJ2-3, with TRBD2 matching 7 bases. There are 11 residues in the CDR3. Germline-derived CDR1 and CDR2 are MNHNS and SASEGT. V was clipped by 7 bases and J by 10 bases; unmatched bases: 5. The CDR3 here is CASNLGRAQYF. CDR3 coding DNA: TGTGCCAGCAACTTGGGGAGGGCGCAGTATTTT.

The chain employs TRBV7-6 and TRBJ2-1; 9 bases match TRBD2. Germline-derived CDR1 and CDR2 are SGHVS and FNYEAQ. V lost 5 bases and J lost 4; bases outside the gene matches: 6. The CDR3 is made up of 15 amino acids. CDR3 nucleotides: TGTGCCAGCAGCCTACGACTAGCGGCATACAATGAGCAGTTCTTC. Its translation is CASSLRLAAYNEQFF.

The V and J genes are TRBV5-6 and TRBJ1-1; D not certain. The CDR3 extends over 14 amino acids. Germline lookup yields CDR1 SGHDT and CDR2 YYEEEE. V gave up 0 bases and J gave up 0 bases, with 6 bases separating them. The CDR3 DNA reads TGTGCCAGCAGCTTGGGTTTAGTGAACACTGAAGCTTTCTTT. Translating it yields CASSLGLVNTEAFF.

V usage is TRBV13 and J usage is TRBJ2-7; D possibly corresponds to TRBD2 (5 bases). This CDR3 has 15 amino acids. Trimming cost V 2 bases and J 4 bases, with 15 bases left between them. Germline V gene lookup returns CDR1 PRHDT and CDR2 FYEKMQ (reference sequence). The CDR3 spells CASSLSASGDYEQYF. Here the CDR3 DNA reads TGTGCCAGCAGCTTATCTGCGAGCGGTGATTACGAGCAGTACTTC. The whole variable domain, filled in from reference TRBV13 and TRBJ2-7, reads AAGVIQSPRHLIKEKRETATLKCYPIPRHDTVYWYQQGPGQDPQFLISFYEKMQSDKGSIPDRFSAQQFSDYHSELNMSSLELGDSALYFCASSLSASGDYEQYFGPGTRLTVT.

The V and J genes are TRBV11-2 and TRBJ1-2; no clear D. This CDR3 region has 12 residues. Trimming shortened V by 5 bases and J by 4 bases, and 8 bases separated the two germline ends. The germline V gene encodes CDR1 SGHAT and CDR2 FQNNGV. This CDR3 is CASSQAGYGYTF. The CDR3 nucleotides read TGTGCCAGCAGCCAAGCAGGCTATGGCTACACCTTC. Complete variable domain (other parts from reference TRBV11-2 and TRBJ1-2): EAGVAQSPRYKIIEKRQSVAFWCNPISGHATLYWYQQILGQGPKLLIQFQNNGVVDDSQLPKDRFSAERLKGVDSTLKIQPAKLEDSAVYLCASSQAGYGYTFGSGTRLTVV.

The chain couples TRBV7-8 to TRBJ2-2; 11 bases align to TRBD2. Germline trimming cut 5 bases from V and 7 bases from J; bases unmatched to any gene: 12. In germline, CDR1 is SGHVS, CDR2 FQNEAQ. This CDR3 contains 17 residues. The DNA of the CDR3 is TGTGCCAGCAGCCCTATAGCGGGGGGGCGTTTAGGCGGGGAGCTGTTTTTT. It translates to CASSPIAGGRLGGELFF.

The chain combines TRBV5-1 with TRBJ2-1, with D unresolved. Germline V CDR1 and CDR2: SGHRS, YFSETQ. The length of the CDR3 is 12 residues. Trimming removed 3 bases from V and 6 bases from J, with 7 bases in between. The CDR3 loop reads CASSSTINEQFF. The CDR3 DNA reads TGCGCCAGCAGCTCGACAATCAATGAGCAGTTCTTC.

This clone has just one count. V usage is TRBV5-6 and J usage is TRBJ2-5, with D unresolved. The V gene's germline CDR1 is SGHDT and CDR2 YYEEEE. The CDR3 has 12 residues. Trimming left V 0 bases short and J 6 bases short, with 6 bases between. CDR3 DNA sequence: TGTGCCAGCAGCTTGGGCGCGAAGACCCAGTACTTC. This gives the protein CASSLGAKTQYF. The full variable domain, completed using reference TRBV5-6 and TRBJ2-5, is DAGVTQSPTHLIKTRGQQVTLRCSPKSGHDTVSWYQQALGQGPQFIFQYYEEEERQRGNFPDRFSGHQFPNYSSELNVNALLLGDSALYLCASSLGAKTQYFGPGTRLLVL.

This clone was detected only once. The chain has TRBV5-1 and TRBJ2-5; 7 nucleotides agree with TRBD2. Germline assignment: CDR1 SGHRS and CDR2 YFSETQ. The CDR3 runs to 15 residues. J lost 5 bases, V lost 4 bases, and 11 bases had no gene match. In DNA, the CDR3 is TGCGCCAGCAGCCCTGGACTGGGGGAGGGTGAGACCCAGTACTTC. Translation gives CASSPGLGEGETQYF.

The chain couples TRBV4-1 to TRBJ2-2; D call uncertain. In germline, CDR1 is MGHRA, CDR2 YSYEKL. The CDR3 totals 15 residues. V lost 1 base and J 7 bases, leaving 13 bases between the germline ends. The CDR3 sequence is CASSQVPEVGGELFF. As DNA, the CDR3 is TGCGCCAGCAGCCAAGTTCCTGAAGTCGGCGGGGAGCTGTTTTTT.

The chain combines TRBV5-1 with TRBJ2-6; 7 bases are a match to TRBD2. Germline values: CDR1 SGHRS, CDR2 YFSETQ. Unmatched junction bases numbered 13, after V lost 4 bases and J lost 0 bases. The length of the CDR3 is 19 residues. The CDR3 nucleotides read TGCGCCAGCAGCGGGGGTGTCGGGGGGACCTCCTCTGGGGCCAACGTCCTGACTTTC. This translates into CASSGGVGGTSSGANVLTF.

The chain has TRBV7-6 and TRBJ2-7; no reliable D call. Germline assignment: CDR1 SGHVS and CDR2 FNYEAQ. The V and J ends lost 3 bases and 2 bases respectively, with 8 bases between them. There are 13 residues in the CDR3. The CDR3 spells CASSFRVTYEQYF. In nucleotides, the CDR3 is TGTGCCAGCAGCTTTCGAGTGACCTACGAGCAGTACTTC. The full variable domain, its missing parts supplied by reference TRBV7-6 and TRBJ2-7, is GAGVSQSPRYKVTKRGQDVALRCDPISGHVSLYWYRQALGQGPEFLTYFNYEAQQDKSGLPNDRFSAERPEGSISTLTIQRTEQRDSAMYRCASSFRVTYEQYFGPGTRLTVT.